This T cell receptor (beta chain) was captured by sequencing in a study of regulatory T cells in long-lasting Graves disease. This CDR3 is built from 15 residues. Germline CDR1 is SNHLY and CDR2 is FYNNEI. V was pared by 7 bases and J by 3 bases, with 12 bases of the junction left unmatched. There are many counts of this clonotype. TCR beta libraries were built with iRepertoire HTBI primers and Arm-PCR of CDR3 regions. Each CDR3 protein gets one entry after TCRdb re-called the multiplex PCR reads with MiXCR. This table has approximately 440,000 distinct CDR3 sequences, roughly a quarter appearing once. Sample time point: persistent/refractory GD, antithyroid drugs over 5 years with positive TRAb. PBMC RNA served as the TCR library source.

The sample here was peripheral blood mononuclear cells (PBMCs), taken when the disease was refractory, from a patient treated with antithyroid drugs. This TCR derives from a female donor with Graves disease. J is TRBJ2-7 and V is TRBV2, with 7 bases that match TRBD2. CDR3 region: CASTSGAGRDYEQYF. CDR3 nucleotides: TGTGCCAGCACCTCCGGAGCGGGAAGGGACTACGAGCAGTACTTC.